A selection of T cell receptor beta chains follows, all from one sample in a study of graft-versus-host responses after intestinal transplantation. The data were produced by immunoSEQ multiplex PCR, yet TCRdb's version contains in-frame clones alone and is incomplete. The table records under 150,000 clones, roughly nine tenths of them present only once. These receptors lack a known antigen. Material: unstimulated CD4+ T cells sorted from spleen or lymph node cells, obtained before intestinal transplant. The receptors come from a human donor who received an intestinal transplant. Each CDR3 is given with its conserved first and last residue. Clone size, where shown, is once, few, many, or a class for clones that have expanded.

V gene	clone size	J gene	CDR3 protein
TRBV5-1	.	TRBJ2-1	CASSPLAGAKYNEQFF
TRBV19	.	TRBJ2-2	CASSMRGTGWYGGELFF
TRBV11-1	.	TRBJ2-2	CASGDGLAGRTGELFF
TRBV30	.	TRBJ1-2	CAWRIILDRGLYGYTF
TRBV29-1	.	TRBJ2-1	CSVEEQGVGYEQFF
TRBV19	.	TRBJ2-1	CASRTDRALENEQFF
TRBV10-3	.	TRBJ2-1	CAISELAPRDRPNNEQFF
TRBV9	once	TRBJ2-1	CASSERVGGNEQFF
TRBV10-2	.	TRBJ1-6	CASSDRDIGNSPLHF
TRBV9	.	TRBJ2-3	CASSVATSGGASTDTQYF
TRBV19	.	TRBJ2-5	CASSSTWTGPLQETQYF
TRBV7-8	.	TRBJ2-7	CASSYWTVSYEQYF
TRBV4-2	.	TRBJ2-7	CASSPIGQGTYEQYF
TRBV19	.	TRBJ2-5	CASRDLAAQETQYF
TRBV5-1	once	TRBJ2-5	CASSLAGTGEETQYF
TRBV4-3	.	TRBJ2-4	CASSQDGVGGGAGTSKNIQYF
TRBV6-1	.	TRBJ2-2	CASRRQGLGTGELFF
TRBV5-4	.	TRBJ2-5	CASSHPGQGEETQYF
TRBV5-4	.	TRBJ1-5	CASSLDPPGPQHF
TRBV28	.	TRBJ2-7	CASSPYHPDRGNLLGPYEQYF
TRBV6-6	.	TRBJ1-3	CASSPSLSSGNTIYF
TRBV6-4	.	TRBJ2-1	CASSLSWGGEQFF
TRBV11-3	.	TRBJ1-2	CASSLDTGLSGYTF
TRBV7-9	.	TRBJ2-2	CASSSWRQGHGELFF
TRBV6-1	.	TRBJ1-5	CASSESTGRNQPQHF
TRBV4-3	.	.	CASSQDYFQGKRSYEQYF
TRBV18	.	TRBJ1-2	CASSPQRTDNYGYTF
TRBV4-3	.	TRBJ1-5	CASSQHAGQNYNQPQHF
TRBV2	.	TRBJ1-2	CASSGDRLGSGYTF
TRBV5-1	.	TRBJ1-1	CASNPGPGRDTEAFF
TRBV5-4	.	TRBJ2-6	CASSLGGSGANVLTF
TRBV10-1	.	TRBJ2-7	CASSESYPSGTRIKKYF
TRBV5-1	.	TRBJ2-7	CASSRGLAFSYEQYF
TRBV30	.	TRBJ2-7	CAWSVQTGGYEQYF
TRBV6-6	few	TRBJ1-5	CASSPGTDNQPQHF
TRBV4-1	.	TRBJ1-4	CASSPGLTNEKLFF
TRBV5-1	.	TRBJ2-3	CASSFNVYFGGDTQYF
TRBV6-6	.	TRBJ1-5	CASLREGRRNQPQHF
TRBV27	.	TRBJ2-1	CASSLPGLAGYNEQFF
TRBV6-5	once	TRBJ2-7	CASSYAGGGEQYF
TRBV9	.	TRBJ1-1	CASSDQQRGGNTEAFF
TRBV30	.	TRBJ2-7	CAWSLTSGRTYEQYF
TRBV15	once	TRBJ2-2	CATSRGRTGSGELFF
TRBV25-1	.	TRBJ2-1	CATRISSGRDEQFF
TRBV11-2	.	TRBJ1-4	CASSLRRGEKLFF
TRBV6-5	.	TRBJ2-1	CASSQTGVYNEQFF
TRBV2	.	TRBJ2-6	CASSAGQYSGANVLTF
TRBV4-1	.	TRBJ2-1	CASSQDLNPSGGAYNEQFF
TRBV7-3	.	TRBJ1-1	CASSLTGQSEAFF
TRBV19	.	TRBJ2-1	CASKSWGGRHEQFF